This section outlines one T cell receptor (beta chain) sequence together with its context. These data originate in a study of blood T cell repertoires in COVID-19. At the level of the study: T cells, B-cell-depleted T cells, or PBMCs provided the cDNA or gDNA that served as material.

Those who participated ranged in age from about 18 to 89 years and resided in about 24 US areas. Clinical history as reported by participants underpinned cohort assignment. Recovered status in Cohort 3 required two negative PCRs, clearance, or symptom resolution. The CDR3 runs 15 residues. V was shortened by 1 base and J by 5 bases, with 14 bases between the two germline ends. Germline assignment: CDR1 SGHTA and CDR2 FQGNSA. Sequenced by immunoSEQ multiplex PCR; TCRdb stores in-frame clones only, minus some. The table lists some 340,000 clones, about four fifths of them singletons. This TCR was recovered from a woman aged 45 to 65 who had recovered from COVID-19. Sequenced input: PBMCs or T cells enriched from blood (not recorded which). The chain recombines TRBV7-2 with TRBJ2-5; no clear D gene. Here the CDR3 reads CASSLVRAQRETQYF. The CDR3 DNA is TGTGCCAGCAGCTTAGTACGAGCCCAGAGGGAGACCCAGTACTTC.